The T cell receptor beta chain described here comes from a study of T cell responses to AZD1222 COVID-19 vaccine. Looked up from germline, CDR1 is SGHVS and CDR2 is FQNEAQ. V lost 5 bases, J lost 2 bases, and 1 base stayed unmatched. The CDR3 loop spans 13 amino acids. Concerning this clone: Its antigen is not known.

Overall study findings and caveats: The study sampled repertoires only after the peak T cell response. Variant regions that are unmutated are reportedly the target of nearly half of spike-specific TCRs. A mostly white British donor set with more females was recruited, and clonal diversity was possibly underestimated.

Some clones are missing from TCRdb's copy, which holds only in-frame ones; the method was immunoSEQ multiplex PCR. The sample shows 95,000 to 150,000 clones, around 89% of them seen only once. The input for sequencing was peripheral blood, taken on day 0 of AZD1222 vaccination. The receptor was isolated from an adult in good health. This chain connects TRBV7-8 to TRBJ2-3; 7 bases are a match to TRBD2. The CDR3 protein is CASSRDYTDTQYF. In nucleotides, the CDR3 is TGTGCCAGCAGCCGGGACTACACAGATACGCAGTATTTT.